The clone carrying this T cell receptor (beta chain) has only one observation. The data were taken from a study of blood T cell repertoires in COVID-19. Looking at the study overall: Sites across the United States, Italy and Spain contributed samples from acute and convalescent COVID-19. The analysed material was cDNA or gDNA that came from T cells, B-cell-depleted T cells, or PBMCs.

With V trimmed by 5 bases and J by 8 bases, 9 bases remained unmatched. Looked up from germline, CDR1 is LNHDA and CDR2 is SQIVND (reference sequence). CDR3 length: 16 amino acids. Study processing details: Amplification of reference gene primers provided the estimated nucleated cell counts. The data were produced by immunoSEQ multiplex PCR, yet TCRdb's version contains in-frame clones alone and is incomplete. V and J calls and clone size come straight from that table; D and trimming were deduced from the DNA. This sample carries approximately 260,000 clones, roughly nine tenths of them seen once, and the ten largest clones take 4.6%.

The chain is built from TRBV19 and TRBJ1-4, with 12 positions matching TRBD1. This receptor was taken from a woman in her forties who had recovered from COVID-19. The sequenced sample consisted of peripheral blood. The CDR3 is CASSLITGTGGEKLFF. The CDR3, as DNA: TGTGCCAGTAGTCTCATAACCGGGACAGGGGGCGAAAAACTGTTTTTT.